Each of the 7 T cell receptor beta chains below was sequenced from the same sample in a study of blood T cells in healthy people across ages. The second PCR ran about 6 to 11 cycles with a sample-barcoded 5' primer and J-beta primers. TCRdb used MiXCR to reprocess the 5' RACE reads, holding one entry per CDR3 protein. The sample consists of about 800,000 distinct CDR3 sequences, over 45% of them appearing once. Input material: blood. The source of these receptors is a man aged 30 to 45 in good health.

This clonotype was seen ten or more times. This chain uses TRBV7-9 with TRBJ2-1, with D perhaps matching TRBD2 (6 bases). The germline gives CDR1 SEHNR, CDR2 FQNEAQ (reference sequence). Deletions cut 8 bases from V and 7 bases from J, with 18 bases between. The CDR3 is 14 residues long. The CDR3 here is CASQDHGGVNEQFF. CDR3 bases: TGTGCCAGCCAAGACCATGGCGGGGTAAATGAGCAGTTCTTC.

J is TRBJ2-7 and V is TRBV27; D may be TRBD2 (5 bases). The CDR3 is made up of 13 amino acids. CDR1 MNHEY and CDR2 SMNVEV come from the germline V gene (reference sequence). The V gene lost 3 bases and the J gene lost 4 bases, with 10 bases spanning the gap. The chain's CDR3 is CASSFKRPYEQYF. The CDR3 nucleotides read TGTGCCAGCAGTTTTAAGCGGCCATACGAGCAGTACTTC.

The chain combines TRBV29-1 with TRBJ2-1; either TRBD1 or TRBD2 may fit D (5 bases each). V shed 0 bases and J shed 2 bases, with 14 bases lying between them. The CDR3 loop spans 16 amino acids. CDR1 is SQVTM and CDR2 is ANQGSEA in the germline V gene. CDR3: CSVEDHSGRTYNEQFF. The CDR3 DNA sequence: TGCAGCGTTGAAGATCACTCGGGGCGAACCTACAATGAGCAGTTCTTC.

This chain joins TRBV6-6 and TRBJ2-5, with TRBD2 as a possible D gene (6 bases). V was pared by 8 bases and J by 5 bases, with 15 bases between. The CDR3 contains 13 residues. Per the germline V gene, CDR1 is MNHNY and CDR2 is SVGAGI (reference sequence). CDR3 DNA: TGTGCCAGCCGATGGGGGGATGGTGAGACCCAGTACTTC. Amino acid sequence: CASRWGDGETQYF.

The chain is built from TRBV25-1 and TRBJ2-1, with 7 bases identical to TRBD2. This CDR3 contains 17 residues. Germline V gene lookup returns CDR1 MGHDK and CDR2 SYGVNS. V was clipped by 4 bases and J by 9 bases; unmatched bases: 18. The CDR3 sequence: CASSGPLKRGRKGEQFF. The CDR3 DNA sequence: TGTGCCAGCAGTGGTCCTTTGAAGCGCGGGAGAAAGGGTGAGCAGTTCTTC.

The table lists this clonotype with a few counts. The chain is built from TRBV27 and TRBJ2-7; D tentatively reads TRBD1 or TRBD2 (5 bases each). Trimming left V 3 bases short and J 4 bases short, with 13 bases between. Looked up from germline, CDR1 is MNHEY and CDR2 is SMNVEV (reference sequence). The length of the CDR3 is 14 residues. CDR3 region: CASSFSGRQYEQYF. CDR3 DNA sequence: TGTGCCAGCAGTTTTTCGGGACGGCAATACGAGCAGTACTTC.

Note on this clonotype: A much more abundant neighbour one base away suggests this may be a read error. The chain links TRBV11-2 to TRBJ2-5; D not certain. Gene TRBJ2-7 matches the end of the DNA better, so the J call may be wrong. This CDR3 has 14 residues. Germline-derived CDR1 and CDR2 are SGHAT and FQNNGV. The CDR3 bases are TGTGCCAGCAGCTTAGTTGGTGGCGGCTACGAGCAGTACTTC. Its translation: CASSLVGGGYEQYF.